The rows below give T cell receptor beta chains drawn from one sample of a study of blood T cell repertoires in COVID-19. The protocol was immunoSEQ multiplex PCR, while the TCRdb copy is restricted to in-frame clones and leaves out a portion. The sample comprises around 170,000 clones, roughly nine tenths of which are singletons, and 6% to 7.5% rests with the top ten. Sequences were obtained from PBMCs or T cells enriched from blood (not recorded which). All receptors come from a woman aged 50 to 65 who had recovered from COVID-19. The conserved cysteine and the conserved F or W are not part of the CDR3 here.

TRBJ1-1 | TRBV3-1/TRBV3-2 | ASSQQHQGAETEAF
TRBJ1-2 | TRBV3-1/TRBV3-2 | ASSEVGAGGYT
TRBJ1-4 | TRBV2 | ASSVAGGLSLTNEKLF
TRBJ2-7 | TRBV7-9 | ASSLGRAGDNEQY
TRBJ2-7 | TRBV7-9 | ASSSGTSGYEQY
TRBJ2-3 | TRBV28 | ASTTGTFTDTQY
TRBJ2-7 | TRBV5-1 | ASSQRQGRSDEQY
TRBJ1-2 | TRBV28 | ASSSGYGYT
TRBJ1-4 | TRBV21-1 | ASSKKPYGDRGGRGNEKLF
TRBJ2-7 | TRBV12-3/TRBV12-4 | ASSLTGSYEQY
TRBJ2-7 | TRBV5-1 | ASSMGQGGDEQY
TRBJ2-1 | TRBV4-1 | ASSQIQGAFYEQF
TRBJ2-1 | TRBV11-3 | ASTRGFAVNEQF
TRBJ2-5 | TRBV3-1/TRBV3-2 | ASSQEGRLAGRQETQY
TRBJ1-5 | TRBV11-2 | ASSLFPNQPQH
TRBJ2-7 | TRBV13 | ASSITRSRRETYEQY
TRBJ1-1 | TRBV12-3/TRBV12-4 | ASSSYRGQAF
TRBJ1-1 | TRBV11-2 | ASSHNTEAF
TRBJ1-3 | TRBV7-9 | ASSFEGRNSGNTIY
TRBJ2-3 | TRBV28 | ASSFLAGGATDTQY
TRBJ2-7 | TRBV4-1 | ASSPRTGYEQY